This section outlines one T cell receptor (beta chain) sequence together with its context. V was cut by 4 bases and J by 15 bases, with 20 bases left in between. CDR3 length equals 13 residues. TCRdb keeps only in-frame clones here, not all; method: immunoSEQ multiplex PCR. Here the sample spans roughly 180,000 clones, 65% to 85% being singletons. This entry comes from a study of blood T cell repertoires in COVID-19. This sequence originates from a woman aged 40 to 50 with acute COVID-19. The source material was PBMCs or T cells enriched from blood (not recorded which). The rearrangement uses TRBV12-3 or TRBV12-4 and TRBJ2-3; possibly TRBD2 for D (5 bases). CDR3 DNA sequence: TGTGCCAGCAGTTCGCTGCCGGGAATCGGGCGTTATTTT. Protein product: CASSSLPGIGRYF.